This T cell receptor beta chain appears in the sequencing data of a study of post-analysis software for immune sequencing data. Whole-study context: Relapsing-remitting, secondary progressive and progressive-relapsing forms made up the multiple sclerosis disease courses. Study-wide findings and caveats: There was significantly lower normalized Chao1 diversity in multiple sclerosis patients than in controls. TRBV5-6, TRBV5-1 and TRBV20-1 were among about 5 TRBV segments more frequent in patients than controls.

For this clonotype: The antigen remains unidentified.

Unique-molecular-identifier-tagged TCR beta cDNA libraries were used. Input populations of roughly 0.85 to 11 million T cells gave rise to roughly 0.5 million cDNA molecules. TCRdb recomputed calls from the PCR reads with MiXCR, one row per CDR3 protein. The sample yields over 700,000 distinct CDR3 sequences, about 32% seen once. This CDR3 spans 13 amino acids. Germline CDR1 SGDLS, CDR2 YYNGEE. Trimming stripped 0 bases from V and 5 bases from J, with 9 bases between. V and J are TRBV9 and TRBJ2-7; D possibly corresponds to TRBD1 (5 bases). The source material was blood. The receptor was derived from a girl aged 5-17 years with multiple sclerosis. The CDR3 spells CASSVEQGDEQYF. The DNA of the CDR3 is TGTGCCAGCAGCGTAGAGCAGGGCGACGAGCAGTACTTC.